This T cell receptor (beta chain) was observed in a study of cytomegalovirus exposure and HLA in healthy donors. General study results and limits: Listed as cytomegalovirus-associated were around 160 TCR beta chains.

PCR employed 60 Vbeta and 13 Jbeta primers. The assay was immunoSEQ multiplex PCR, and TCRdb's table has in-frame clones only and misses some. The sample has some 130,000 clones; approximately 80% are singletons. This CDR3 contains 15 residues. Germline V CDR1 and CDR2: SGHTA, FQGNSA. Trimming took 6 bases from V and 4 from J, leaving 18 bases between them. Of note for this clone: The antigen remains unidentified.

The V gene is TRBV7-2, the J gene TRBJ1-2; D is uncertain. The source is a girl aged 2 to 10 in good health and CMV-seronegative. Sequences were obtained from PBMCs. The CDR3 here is CASRSDREGGYGYTF. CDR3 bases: TGTGCCAGCAGGTCCGATAGGGAGGGTGGCTATGGCTACACCTTC.